What follows are 19 T cell receptor beta chains derived from one specimen sequenced in a study of T cell changes during pregnancy in multiple sclerosis. Repertoires were generated with immunoSEQ multiplex PCR, while TCRdb's copy carries only in-frame clones and drops some. The sample contains about 12,000 clones, roughly 94% of which appear only once. Sequenced here: CD4+ T cells from peripheral blood mononuclear cells, sampled before pregnancy. All receptors come from a female donor with multiple sclerosis, enrolled in a pregnancy study.

The chain employs TRBV5-4 and TRBJ2-5, with D perhaps TRBD2 (6 bases). This CDR3 is built from 13 residues. V was trimmed by 5 bases and J by 3 bases, leaving 11 bases between them. Germline loops: CDR1 SGHNT, CDR2 YYREEE (reference sequence). CDR3 sequence: CASSGGMEETQYF. The CDR3 DNA reads TGTGCCAGCAGTGGAGGGATGGAAGAGACCCAGTACTTC.

The chain uses TRBV7-9 and TRBJ1-1; possibly TRBD1 for D (5 bases). The V gene's germline CDR1 is SEHNR and CDR2 FQNEAQ (reference sequence). This CDR3 contains 15 residues. Trimming cost V 8 bases and J 2 bases, with 18 bases left between them. The CDR3 nucleotides are TGTGCCAGCTCCACGGGGGGGACGGCAAACACTGAAGCTTTCTTT. It translates to CASSTGGTANTEAFF.

The chain links TRBV12-5 to TRBJ1-1; D uncertain. Trimming cost V 1 base and J 5 bases, with 11 bases left between them. This CDR3 spans 14 amino acids. In germline, CDR1 is LGHNT, CDR2 FRNRAP. CDR3 residues: CASGLALLGTEAFF. The CDR3 DNA reads as TGTGCTAGTGGTTTGGCACTCCTCGGGACTGAAGCTTTCTTT.

The J gene is TRBJ2-3, the V gene TRBV9; D not resolved. Trimming left V 0 bases short and J 0 bases short, with 5 bases between. This CDR3 is 14 amino acids long. Germline CDR1 and CDR2: SGDLS and YYNGEE. DNA of the CDR3: TGTGCCAGCAGCGTAGCGGTGAGCACAGATACGCAGTATTTT. It translates to CASSVAVSTDTQYF.

V gene TRBV18 combines with J gene TRBJ1-6; D gene ambiguous. The germline V gene has CDR1 KGHSH and CDR2 LQKENI. This CDR3 has 16 residues. V was trimmed by 3 bases and J by 9 bases, leaving 18 bases between them. CDR3 sequence: CASSPLGLEPASPLHF. CDR3 DNA sequence: TGTGCCAGCTCACCGCTAGGTTTGGAGCCCGCTTCACCCCTCCACTTT.

This chain joins TRBV27 and TRBJ1-2; TRBD1 aligns across 8 bases. With 5 bases clipped from V and 4 bases from J, the junction kept 6 bases outside the gene matches. Per germline, CDR1 MNHEY and CDR2 SMNVEV (reference sequence). This CDR3 has 14 residues. The CDR3 DNA sequence: TGTGCCAGCAGTCCCCAGGGGGCGCGCTATGGCTACACCTTC. It yields the protein CASSPQGARYGYTF.

J is TRBJ2-3 and V is TRBV27; TRBD2 aligns across 7 bases. J lost 2 bases, V lost 2 bases, and 13 bases had no gene match. This CDR3 comprises 18 residues. The V gene's germline CDR1 is MNHEY and CDR2 SMNVEV (reference sequence). The CDR3 is CASSLQFVGGESTDTQYF. Here the CDR3 DNA reads TGTGCCAGCAGTTTACAGTTCGTGGGGGGGGAGTCCACAGATACGCAGTATTTT.

This chain connects TRBV5-1 to TRBJ1-4; 7 bases agree with TRBD1. Germline V gives CDR1 SGHRS, CDR2 YFSETQ. This CDR3 comprises 14 residues. Losses at the gene ends were 4 bases for V and 8 bases for J; bases not matched to a gene: 8. This CDR3 reads CASSRDSFSEKLFF. The CDR3 DNA reads TGCGCCAGCAGCCGGGACAGTTTTTCCGAAAAACTGTTTTTT. Combining the CDR3 with reference TRBV5-1 and TRBJ1-4 gives the whole variable domain KAGVTQTPRYLIKTRGQQVTLSCSPISGHRSVSWYQQTPGQGLQFLFEYFSETQRNKGNFPGRFSGRQFSNSRSEMNVSTLELGDSALYLCASSRDSFSEKLFFGSGTQLSVL.

The rearrangement joins TRBV10-3 to TRBJ2-7, with a possible D match to TRBD1 (6 bases). The CDR3 has 12 residues. Germline V gene lookup returns CDR1 ENHRY and CDR2 SYGVKD. V was trimmed by 6 bases and J by 3 bases, leaving 9 bases between them. CDR3 sequence reads: CAIRTTGYEQYF. The DNA of the CDR3 is TGTGCCATCAGGACGACAGGCTACGAGCAGTACTTC.

The gene calls are TRBV7-8 and TRBJ1-6; TRBD1 is a possible D gene (5 bases). With 5 bases removed from V and 0 bases from J, the gap between germline ends came to 14 bases. This CDR3 comprises 17 residues. Per germline, CDR1 SGHVS and CDR2 FQNEAQ. CDR3 in amino acids: CASSPGHRASYNSPLHF. Written as DNA, the CDR3 is TGTGCCAGCAGCCCCGGACATAGAGCCTCCTATAATTCACCCCTCCACTTT.

V and J are TRBV30 and TRBJ2-1; the match to TRBD2 covers 12 bases. The length of the CDR3 is 17 residues. From germline, CDR1 is GTSNPN and CDR2 SVGIG (reference sequence). J gave up 6 bases and V 5 bases, and 14 bases lay outside the gene matches. CDR3: CAWAPGARLAGANEQFF. CDR3 nucleotides: TGTGCCTGGGCTCCCGGGGCGCGACTAGCGGGGGCCAATGAGCAGTTCTTC.

The chain is built from TRBV5-8 and TRBJ1-6; 10 bases align to TRBD1. Germline V gene sequence: CDR1 SGHTS, CDR2 YDEGEE. The CDR3 covers 15 residues. The ends lost 4 bases at V and 8 bases at J; junction bases unmatched: 6. CDR3 amino acids: CASSGWGTGDSPLHF. The CDR3 DNA follows: TGTGCCAGCAGCGGGTGGGGGACAGGGGATTCACCCCTCCACTTT.

This rearrangement joins TRBV25-1 to TRBJ1-4; D uncertain. The CDR3 contains 14 residues. Trimming left V 0 bases short and J 4 bases short, with 6 bases between. Germline CDR1 reads MGHDK; CDR2 reads SYGVNS. The CDR3 region is CASSEYQDNEKLFF. CDR3 bases: TGTGCCAGCAGTGAATATCAGGATAATGAAAAACTGTTTTTT.

The V gene is TRBV4-2, the J gene TRBJ1-4; unclear D gene. Germline assignment: CDR1 LGHNA and CDR2 YNFKEQ. Trimming removed 2 bases at V and 6 bases at J, with 16 bases between. The CDR3 spans 16 residues. This CDR3 reads CASSQTSAPGDEKLFF. CDR3 DNA sequence: TGTGCCAGCAGCCAAACCTCCGCGCCCGGGGATGAAAAACTGTTTTTT.

The rearrangement joins TRBV19 to TRBJ1-5; 7 bases agree with TRBD1. Germline V gives CDR1 LNHDA, CDR2 SQIVND (reference sequence). The CDR3 runs to 15 residues. With 5 bases clipped from V and 3 bases from J, the junction kept 7 bases outside the gene matches. The CDR3, as DNA: TGTGCCAGTAGTCGGAGACAGGGTCTCAATCAGCCCCAGCATTTT. Translated, it gives CASSRRQGLNQPQHF.

V is TRBV5-1 and J is TRBJ1-2; D may be TRBD1 (5 bases). The CDR3 runs 13 residues. V was clipped by 4 bases and J by 5 bases, with 12 bases between them. Germline CDR1 and CDR2: SGHRS and YFSETQ. CDR3 residues: CASSKDSLYGYTF. CDR3 DNA: TGCGCCAGCAGCAAAGACAGTTTATATGGCTACACCTTC.

The V and J genes are TRBV7-2 and TRBJ1-2; possibly TRBD1 for D (5 bases). CDR3 length: 17 residues. The germline V and J ends were trimmed by 3 bases and 4 bases, with 21 bases remaining between them. CDR1 and CDR2 from the germline V gene are SGHTA and FQGNSA. This chain's CDR3 is CASSFLGRTLNRYGYTF. CDR3 DNA: TGTGCCAGCAGCTTCCTCGGTCGGACACTAAACCGCTATGGCTACACCTTC.

V usage is TRBV7-3 and J usage is TRBJ2-2; TRBD2 aligns across 11 bases. Losses at the gene ends were 5 bases for V and 4 bases for J; bases not matched to a gene: 9. CDR3 length: 17 residues. Germline loops: CDR1 SGHTA, CDR2 FQGTGA. The CDR3 DNA sequence: TGTGCCAGCAGCGAGACCCATACTAGCGGGGGCACCGGGGAGCTGTTTTTT. Its translation is CASSETHTSGGTGELFF.

The chain combines TRBV7-9 with TRBJ1-2, with 7 bases lining up with TRBD1. CDR3 length: 14 amino acids. In germline, CDR1 is SEHNR, CDR2 FQNEAQ (reference sequence). V was pared by 4 bases and J by 3 bases, with 5 bases of the junction left unmatched. The DNA of the CDR3 is TGTGCCAGCAGCTACAGGGGAACTGACTATGGCTACACCTTC. Encoded protein: CASSYRGTDYGYTF.